This T cell receptor (beta chain) came from a study of glioma-infiltrating T cells after dendritic cell vaccination. Study-wide background: Treatment, given 2003 to 2012, was autologous tumor lysate-pulsed dendritic cell vaccination. Study observations and caveats: Higher pretreatment TIL content predicted longer progression-free time and survival. Higher TCR clonality did not directly relate to longer survival.

As to this clone: What it binds is not known.

This table comes from immunoSEQ multiplex PCR, and its TCRdb copy is limited to in-frame clones, with some not included. The top ten hold approximately 2.1% of the sample, which has some 90,000 clones, about 81% seen once. The length of the CDR3 is 15 residues. V lost 5 bases, J lost 6 bases, and 16 bases lay in between. Germline-derived CDR1 and CDR2 are SSHAT and FNYEAQ (reference sequence). Noted time point: after dendritic cell vaccination, including at tumor progression/relapse. Fresh-frozen tumor tissue and more than two years of survival data were available for all. The starting material was blood, obtained after dendritic cell vaccination. The receptor's source is a human donor with glioblastoma. The V gene is TRBV7-7, the J gene TRBJ2-2, with D possibly matching TRBD2 (7 bases). CDR3 residues: CASSQGGALAGELFF. For the CDR3, the DNA is TGTGCCAGCAGCCAAGGGGGGGCGCTGGCCGGGGAGCTGTTTTTT.